This T cell receptor (beta chain) appears in the sequencing data of a study of long-term antiretroviral therapy in people with HIV. Study findings and constraints: Researchers lacked any data on ART adherence, viral resistance or therapy changes.

On this clone: Its target is not known.

Each donor had at least one pre-ART and at least two post-ART PBMC samples. In each sample, roughly 1-10 million cryopreserved PBMC were present before DNA extraction. The authors ran the immunoSEQ assay, v3.0, at survey level. Sequencing aimed at about 35,000-50,000 T-cell genomes per sample. Some clones are missing from TCRdb's copy, which holds only in-frame ones; the method was immunoSEQ multiplex PCR. The sample yields 20,000 to 30,000 clones, around 80% seen once. This CDR3 is 14 amino acids long. The V end was cut by 7 bases, the J end by 3 bases, with 18 bases between. Germline CDR1 SQVTM, CDR2 ANQGSEA.

The gene calls are TRBV29-1 and TRBJ1-2; D ambiguous. The sequenced sample was unsorted PBMCs, obtained 1.2 years after starting antiretroviral therapy. This clonotype was sampled from a woman aged 40 to 50 with HIV. DNA for the CDR3: TGCAGCGCGCAGTTCGTGACCGTTCACTATGGCTACACCTTC. It encodes CSAQFVTVHYGYTF.